These 26 T cell receptor beta chains share one sample of origin, sequenced in a study of CD8 T cells in ankylosing spondylitis. TCRdb re-called the 5' RACE reads with MiXCR, one entry per CDR3 protein. The data contain just over 150,000 distinct CDR3 sequences, about 18% of them seen just once; the ten biggest clones take up approximately 7.6%. The sample taken for sequencing was blood, either unsorted or a sorted T cell fraction (not recorded which). All receptors come from a male donor with ankylosing spondylitis or in good health (not recorded which).

There are many counts of this clonotype. The J gene is TRBJ2-3, the V gene TRBV28; perhaps D is TRBD1 or TRBD2 (5 bases each). CDR1 is MDHEN, CDR2 SYDVKM, per germline. With 5 bases removed from V and 6 bases from J, the gap between germline ends came to 15 bases. The CDR3 has 14 amino acids. The CDR3 here is CASSPRGPGDTQYF. The CDR3 DNA reads as TGTGCCAGCAGTCCCCGGGGACCCGGCGATACGCAGTATTTT.

The chain combines TRBV20-1 with TRBJ1-1; 8 nucleotides match TRBD1. Germline V lookup: CDR1 DFQATT, CDR2 SNEGSKA (reference sequence). The CDR3 loop spans 12 amino acids. V dropped 7 bases and J dropped 3; count of bases not matched to a gene: 4. The CDR3: CSVQGADTEAFF. The CDR3 DNA reads TGCAGTGTTCAGGGGGCGGACACTGAAGCTTTCTTT.

On this clonotype: Compared with germline, one end of the junction differs, possibly owing to a read error. The chain links TRBV20-1 to TRBJ2-5; TRBD2 matches 7 bases. The CDR3 has 17 residues. Looked up from germline, CDR1 is DFQATT and CDR2 is SNEGSKA (reference sequence). In DNA form, the CDR3 reads TGCTGTGCTAGCGGAGCGGTGGCGGCACCCGTAGGGGAGACCCAGTACTTC. Translation gives CCASGAVAAPVGETQYF.

This clonotype was seen more than once but under ten times. The genes are TRBV29-1 and TRBJ2-5; 11 nucleotides align to TRBD1. With 7 bases clipped from V and 5 bases from J, the junction kept 6 bases outside the gene matches. The germline CDR1 and CDR2 sequences are SQVTM and ANQGSEA. CDR3 length: 13 residues. The CDR3 DNA reads TGCAGCGCAAGGACAGGGGGCTCGGAGACCCAGTACTTC. The encoded protein is CSARTGGSETQYF.

This clonotype showed up many times. The chain couples TRBV5-1 to TRBJ1-5; D is ambiguous. CDR3 length equals 13 residues. Germline lookup yields CDR1 SGHRS and CDR2 YFSETQ. V lost 0 bases and J lost 9, with 10 bases in between. The CDR3 DNA reads TGCGCCAGCAGCTTGGGAGGTTATGGGCCCCAGCATTTT. Translation gives CASSLGGYGPQHF. Variable domain in full (rest from reference TRBV5-1 and TRBJ1-5): KAGVTQTPRYLIKTRGQQVTLSCSPISGHRSVSWYQQTPGQGLQFLFEYFSETQRNKGNFPGRFSGRQFSNSRSEMNVSTLELGDSALYLCASSLGGYGPQHFGDGTRLSIL.

This clonotype was picked up a small number of times. This sequence joins TRBV28 and TRBJ2-1, with D possibly called TRBD1 or TRBD2 (5 bases each). Germline CDR1 is MDHEN and CDR2 is SYDVKM. The CDR3 spans 10 residues. V lost 9 bases and J 15 bases, leaving 15 bases between the germline ends. The CDR3 nucleotides read TGTGCCAGTGGGGACCGCTACGGGTTCTTC. Translation gives CASGDRYGFF.

This clonotype was recorded many times. The CDR3 here is CASSLSSPTYEQYF. The CDR3 nucleotides read TGCGCCAGCAGCCTCTCTAGCCCGACCTACGAGCAGTACTTC. This rearrangement joins TRBV5-1 to TRBJ2-7; possible D gene TRBD2, 5 bases. The germline V gene encodes CDR1 SGHRS and CDR2 YFSETQ. V lost 4 bases and J 2 bases, leaving 13 bases between the germline ends. CDR3 length: 14 amino acids.

The chain uses TRBV5-1 and TRBJ2-2, with D hard to call. Trimming pared 0 bases from V and 0 bases from J, leaving 6 bases between. Germline CDR1 and CDR2: SGHRS and YFSETQ. The CDR3 is 15 amino acids. The CDR3 is CASSLDTTNTGELFF. The CDR3 region has the DNA TGCGCCAGCAGCTTGGATACTACGAACACCGGGGAGCTGTTTTTT. The full variable domain, its missing parts supplied by reference TRBV5-1 and TRBJ2-2, is KAGVTQTPRYLIKTRGQQVTLSCSPISGHRSVSWYQQTPGQGLQFLFEYFSETQRNKGNFPGRFSGRQFSNSRSEMNVSTLELGDSALYLCASSLDTTNTGELFFGEGSRLTVL.

A few counts support this clonotype. The chain links TRBV5-4 to TRBJ2-6, with unresolved D. The CDR3 is 13 residues long. V was trimmed by 4 bases and J by 13 bases, leaving 15 bases between them. The V gene's germline CDR1 is SGHNT and CDR2 YYREEE (reference sequence). CDR3 loop: CASSDWVAWVLTF. The CDR3 DNA reads TGTGCCAGCAGCGATTGGGTGGCTTGGGTCCTGACTTTC.

Many counts were recorded for this clonotype. This chain links TRBV29-1 with TRBJ2-3, with D unresolved. This CDR3 is 12 amino acids long. CDR1 and CDR2 from the germline V gene are SQVTM and ANQGSEA. The ends were cut back, 1 base at V and 7 bases at J, with 9 bases in the middle. The CDR3 nucleotides are TGCAGCGTTGAAGCCCAGAGTAATACGCAGTATTTT. Translation: CSVEAQSNTQYF.

The V gene is TRBV2, the J gene TRBJ2-3; 11 nucleotides match TRBD2. CDR3 size: 14 residues. Per the germline V gene, CDR1 is SNHLY and CDR2 is FYNNEI. V lost 10 bases, J lost 5 bases, and 8 bases stayed unmatched. The CDR3 here is CANKRLAGGDTQYF. The CDR3 region has the DNA TGTGCCAACAAACGTCTAGCGGGAGGAGATACGCAGTATTTT.

This clonotype was picked up many times. The gene calls are TRBV27 and TRBJ1-5; D is unclear. Germline CDR1 reads MNHEY; CDR2 reads SMNVEV (reference sequence). This CDR3 comprises 13 residues. V was pared by 7 bases and J by 10 bases, with 17 bases between. The CDR3 sequence is CASMSVPASPQHF. CDR3 bases: TGTGCCAGCATGTCGGTCCCGGCAAGCCCCCAGCATTTT.

This clonotype was counted at least ten times. The chain couples TRBV7-2 to TRBJ2-1; 8 bases are shared with TRBD2. Germline CDR1 reads SGHTA; CDR2 reads FQGNSA. Trimming took 5 bases from V and 6 from J; bases not matched to a gene: 6. This CDR3 is built from 14 residues. The CDR3 sequence: CASSAGLGGNEQFF. As DNA, the CDR3 is TGTGCCAGCAGCGCGGGACTAGGGGGCAATGAGCAGTTCTTC.

This clonotype was picked up many times. This chain joins TRBV7-9 and TRBJ2-4; TRBD2 might be the D (5 bases). This CDR3 has 14 amino acids. Germline CDR1 and CDR2: SEHNR and FQNEAQ (reference sequence). V was shortened by 5 bases and J by 7 bases, with 15 bases between the two germline ends. Written as DNA, the CDR3 is TGTGCCAGCAGCCGGGCCCAAACTAGGAACATTCAGTACTTC. It yields the protein CASSRAQTRNIQYF.

Comments on this clonotype: The junction departs from the called germline gene at one end, perhaps through a read error. This chain joins TRBV28 and TRBJ1-1; no firm D call. The CDR3 spans 12 residues. Germline CDR1 is MDHEN and CDR2 is SYDVKM. CDR3 bases: TGTGCCAGCAGTTTATTTTACACTAAAGCTTTCTTT. Residues: CASSLFYTKAFF. The full variable domain, completed using reference TRBV28 and TRBJ1-1, is DVKVTQSSRYLVKRTGEKVFLECVQDMDHENMFWYRQDPGLGLRLIYFSYDVKMKEKGDIPEGYSVSREKKERFSLILESASTNQTSMYLCASSLFYTKAFFGQGTRLTVV.

The gene calls are TRBV12-3 or TRBV12-4 and TRBJ2-7; 7 bases are shared with TRBD1. There are 15 residues in the CDR3. With V trimmed by 5 bases and J by 5 bases, 12 bases remained unmatched. In DNA form, the CDR3 reads TGTGCCAGCAGTCCCCCCGGCACAGGGGTGAACGAGCAGTACTTC. This codes for CASSPPGTGVNEQYF.

Here the CDR3 reads CASSSASGFTDTQYF. The CDR3 nucleotides read TGTGCCAGCAGTTCCGCTAGCGGCTTCACAGATACGCAGTATTTT. The chain combines TRBV28 with TRBJ2-3; 7 positions match TRBD2. Germline values: CDR1 MDHEN, CDR2 SYDVKM. V trimming: 4 bases; J trimming: 2 bases; junction bases outside the gene matches: 6. The CDR3 runs 15 residues.

This clonotype was counted many times. CDR3 sequence reads: CSVDQSGALAGGVNTEAFF. The CDR3 nucleotides read TGCAGCGTTGATCAAAGTGGGGCTTTAGCAGGGGGCGTAAACACTGAAGCTTTCTTT. This sequence joins TRBV29-1 and TRBJ1-1; TRBD1 matches at 8 bases. This CDR3 spans 19 amino acids. Per the germline V gene, CDR1 is SQVTM and CDR2 is ANQGSEA. The V gene end was trimmed by 3 bases and the J gene end by 2 bases; junction bases not matched to a gene: 20.

The sample holds many counts of this clonotype. This chain joins TRBV27 and TRBJ1-4, with D unclear. Germline-derived CDR1 and CDR2 are MNHEY and SMNVEV (reference sequence). Trimming stripped 9 bases from V and 8 bases from J, with 22 bases between. This CDR3 spans 15 amino acids. CDR3 nucleotide sequence: TGTGCCAGTAAAACGCTAGGGAGGCGTCGAGAAAAACTGTTTTTT. Encoded protein: CASKTLGRRREKLFF.

This clonotype was seen many times. The CDR3 bases are TGCGCCAGCAGCTTGGACGGGACTAGGGGTAGCGAGCAGTACTTC. It is translated as CASSLDGTRGSEQYF. The V and J genes are TRBV5-1 and TRBJ2-7; 8 bases agree with TRBD2. This CDR3 contains 15 residues. Germline loops: CDR1 SGHRS, CDR2 YFSETQ. V gave up 0 bases and J gave up 6 bases; unmatched junction bases: 8.

This clonotype occurred many times. The rearrangement links TRBV19 to TRBJ2-6; unclear D gene. Trimming removed 2 bases from V and 2 bases from J, with 7 bases in between. CDR1 is LNHDA, CDR2 SQIVND, per germline (reference sequence). The CDR3 runs 15 residues. The CDR3 DNA follows: TGTGCCAGTAGTATATGGAGTACTGGGGCCAACGTCCTGACTTTC. It is translated as CASSIWSTGANVLTF.

This clonotype was seen a few times. The rearrangement joins TRBV10-3 to TRBJ2-2; 10 bases match TRBD2. Germline CDR1 and CDR2: ENHRY and SYGVKD. The length of the CDR3 is 20 residues. The trim removed 0 bases at V and 3 bases at J, leaving 13 bases unmatched. CDR3 protein: CAISESPSGSITEDTGELFF. In nucleotides, the CDR3 is TGTGCCATCAGTGAGTCGCCTAGCGGGAGTATCACGGAAGACACCGGGGAGCTGTTTTTT.

This clonotype came up a few times. CDR3 DNA: TGCAGCGCGAGACAGGGGGCTTTTTTAGATACGCAGTATTTT. The encoded protein is CSARQGAFLDTQYF. The chain recombines TRBV29-1 with TRBJ2-3; 10 bases align to TRBD1. With V trimmed by 7 bases and J by 5 bases, 9 bases remained unmatched. The CDR3 has 14 residues. The germline V gene has CDR1 SQVTM and CDR2 ANQGSEA.

The chain employs TRBV4-1 and TRBJ1-1; TRBD1 matches at 10 bases. V was clipped by 3 bases and J by 0 bases; unmatched bases: 13. Germline CDR1 is MGHRA and CDR2 is YSYEKL. This CDR3 comprises 19 residues. The CDR3 here is CASSHRVPGQGTVNTEAFF. CDR3 sequence (DNA): TGCGCCAGCAGCCACAGGGTCCCGGGACAGGGGACGGTGAACACTGAAGCTTTCTTT.

This clonotype was seen many times. The gene calls are TRBV12-3 or TRBV12-4 and TRBJ2-2; maybe TRBD1 (6 bases). Trimming removed 1 base at V and 2 bases at J, with 8 bases between. The CDR3 sequence is 15 residues long. The CDR3 reads CASSLVGANTGELFF. The DNA for the CDR3 is TGTGCCAGCAGTTTAGTGGGGGCCAACACCGGGGAGCTGTTTTTT.

This clonotype occurred many times. The chain couples TRBV20-1 to TRBJ2-1; 7 nucleotides align to TRBD2. The length of the CDR3 is 14 residues. CDR1 is DFQATT, CDR2 SNEGSKA, per germline (reference sequence). With V trimmed by 5 bases and J by 6 bases, 10 bases remained unmatched. Written as DNA, the CDR3 is TGCAGTGCTCCGACTAGCAATCTCGGCAATGAGCAGTTCTTC. It encodes CSAPTSNLGNEQFF.